The 13 T cell receptor beta chains below all came from one sample that was sequenced in a study of blood T cell repertoires in COVID-19. The table came from immunoSEQ multiplex PCR; TCRdb's copy has only in-frame clones and leaves some out. Of 250,000 to 300,000 clones in the sample, 90% were seen once. Sequenced sample: peripheral blood. These receptors all come from a woman aged 55 to 70 with COVID-19, enrolled during active disease.

The rearrangement uses TRBV5-6 and TRBJ1-6, with D perhaps matching TRBD1 (6 bases). Trimming pared 4 bases from V and 10 bases from J, leaving 21 bases between. The CDR3 has 16 amino acids. Germline V gene data show CDR1 as SGHDT and CDR2 as YYEEEE. CDR3 region: CASSPPTQGRRSPLHF. In DNA, the CDR3 is TGTGCCAGCAGCCCCCCCACCCAGGGGCGGCGGTCACCCCTCCACTTT.

This chain joins TRBV19 and TRBJ1-2; D is ambiguous. Germline lookup yields CDR1 LNHDA and CDR2 SQIVND (reference sequence). Trimming took 10 bases from V and 5 from J, leaving 17 bases between them. The CDR3 spans 13 residues. CDR3 residues: CATAFSSGYGYTF. CDR3 nucleotide sequence: TGTGCCACCGCGTTCTCCTCGGGTTATGGCTACACCTTC.

This rearrangement joins TRBV5-4 to TRBJ1-1; no definite D call. Trimming removed 1 base from V and 5 bases from J, with 12 bases in between. Germline V gene data show CDR1 as SGHNT and CDR2 as YYREEE (reference sequence). The CDR3 covers 14 residues. This CDR3 is CASSLSLGSTEAFF. CDR3 DNA: TGTGCCAGCAGCTTGTCCCTGGGGAGTACTGAAGCTTTCTTT.

The genes are TRBV4-3 and TRBJ1-4, with D perhaps TRBD1 (6 bases). Germline V gives CDR1 LGHNA, CDR2 YSLEER. CDR3 length: 16 residues. Between the trimmed V and J ends, which lost 0 bases and 7 bases, there was a span of 15 bases. CDR3 protein: CASSQDIRGGGEKLFF. CDR3 bases: TGCGCCAGCAGCCAAGATATCAGGGGCGGCGGTGAAAAACTGTTTTTT.

This chain links TRBV4-3 with TRBJ1-5; 10 bases map to TRBD1. V lost 4 bases, J lost 4 bases, and 7 bases stayed unmatched. The germline V gene has CDR1 LGHNA and CDR2 YSLEER. This CDR3 region has 16 residues. CDR3 protein: CASSPGQGGGNQPQHF. CDR3 in DNA: TGCGCCAGCAGCCCTGGACAGGGGGGAGGGAATCAGCCCCAGCATTTT.

The rearrangement links TRBV19 to TRBJ1-6; possibly TRBD1 for D (5 bases). CDR3 size: 15 residues. V lost 2 bases to trimming and J lost 9 bases, with 14 bases between them. Germline values: CDR1 LNHDA, CDR2 SQIVND (reference sequence). CDR3 DNA: TGTGCCAGTAGTATAACCGGAGGGGATAGTTCACCCCTCCACTTT. Residues: CASSITGGDSSPLHF. The complete variable domain, with remaining parts taken from reference TRBV19 and TRBJ1-6, reads DGGITQSPKYLFRKEGQNVTLSCEQNLNHDAMYWYRQDPGQGLRLIYYSQIVNDFQKGDIAEGYSVSREKKESFPLTVTSAQKNPTAFYLCASSITGGDSSPLHFGNGTRLTVT.

V and J are TRBV6-5 and TRBJ1-4, with D hard to call. The CDR3 has 16 amino acids. Trimming shortened V by 2 bases and J by 0 bases, and 10 bases separated the two germline ends. Germline CDR1 MNHEY, CDR2 SVGAGI. The CDR3 bases are TGTGCCAGCAGTTACGTCTGGGGAGCAACTAATGAAAAACTGTTTTTT. This gives the protein CASSYVWGATNEKLFF.

V usage is TRBV5-8 and J usage is TRBJ1-2; D gene unclear. Germline V gives CDR1 SGHTS, CDR2 YDEGEE. Trimming removed 2 bases at V and 7 bases at J, with 3 bases between. The CDR3 spans 10 residues. The DNA of the CDR3 is TGTGCCAGCAGCTTTCGTGGCTACACCTTC. This codes for CASSFRGYTF.

The chain recombines TRBV4-1 with TRBJ2-3; D uncertain. Germline V CDR1 and CDR2: MGHRA, YSYEKL. Between the trimmed V and J ends, which lost 1 base and 0 bases, there was a span of 11 bases. The CDR3 sequence is 16 residues long. Here the CDR3 reads CASSQVFHFSTDTQYF. In nucleotides, the CDR3 is TGCGCCAGCAGCCAAGTGTTCCACTTTAGCACAGATACGCAGTATTTT.

This clone appeared a few times. The J gene is TRBJ1-5, the V gene TRBV11-2; tentatively, D is TRBD1 (6 bases). Trimming took off 5 bases at V and 0 bases at J, with 14 bases between the two ends. The CDR3 is 16 amino acids. From germline, CDR1 is SGHAT and CDR2 FQNNGV. The chain's CDR3 is CASSAIGGLSNQPQHF. Here the CDR3 DNA reads TGTGCCAGCAGCGCCATCGGGGGGCTTAGCAATCAGCCCCAGCATTTT.

DNA of the CDR3: TGCGCCAGCAGCCAAGAGGTGGGGGGGTTCACAGATACGCAGTATTTT. Protein: CASSQEVGGFTDTQYF. The V gene is TRBV4-3, the J gene TRBJ2-3; 7 bases match TRBD2. The germline V gene encodes CDR1 LGHNA and CDR2 YSLEER. With 0 bases clipped from V and 2 bases from J, the junction kept 5 bases outside the gene matches. This CDR3 has 16 amino acids.

This chain uses TRBV12-3 or TRBV12-4 with TRBJ1-5; TRBD1 agrees at 7 bases. J gave up 7 bases and V 1 base, and 1 base lay outside the gene matches. This CDR3 is built from 13 residues. The CDR3 sequence is CASSLEGQQPQHF. The CDR3 DNA reads TGTGCCAGCAGTTTAGAGGGACAGCAGCCCCAGCATTTT.

The chain couples TRBV5-8 to TRBJ2-3; the match to TRBD2 covers 10 bases. Germline trimming cut 4 bases from V and 3 bases from J; bases unmatched to any gene: 8. The CDR3 loop spans 16 amino acids. The V gene's germline CDR1 is SGHTS and CDR2 YDEGEE. CDR3 sequence (DNA): TGTGCCAGCAGCCCCAAGCGGGGGGGCGGGACAGATACGCAGTATTTT. Translation gives CASSPKRGGGTDTQYF.